This TCR beta chain was captured by sequencing in a study of OX40 agonist ivuxolimab in advanced cancers. In the study overall: A partial response was reached by three patients: one with hepatocellular carcinoma and two with cutaneous melanoma.

V gave up 4 bases and J gave up 4 bases; unmatched junction bases: 6. This CDR3 contains 15 residues. Germline-derived CDR1 and CDR2 are SGHKS and YYEKEE (reference sequence). The assay was immunoSEQ multiplex PCR, and TCRdb's table has in-frame clones only and misses some. Of approximately 76,000 clones listed, over 75% are singletons. This TCR was sampled from an adult with an advanced solid tumor such as melanoma, head and neck, liver or kidney cancer. Sample: CD4+ or CD8+ T cells sorted from blood, taken in a trial of the OX40 agonist ivuxolimab. This chain uses TRBV5-5 with TRBJ1-4; TRBD1 matches at 8 bases. The CDR3 spells CASSGRGQVNEKLFF. The CDR3 region has the DNA TGTGCCAGCAGCGGTAGGGGACAGGTTAATGAAAAACTGTTTTTT.